Following are 7 T cell receptor beta chains from one sample sequenced in a study of blood T cell repertoires in COVID-19. Method: immunoSEQ multiplex PCR; TCRdb's copy keeps in-frame clones and lacks some. There are approximately 200,000 clones in the sample; 65% to 85% occur only once, and 6.5% to 9.5% lies in the top ten. Sequencing was performed on PBMCs or T cells enriched from blood (not recorded which). These receptors all come from a man aged 40-55 years who had recovered from COVID-19.

The V gene is TRBV6-2 or TRBV6-3, the J gene TRBJ2-7; a possible D gene is TRBD2 (6 bases). There are 15 residues in the CDR3. Per germline, CDR1 MNHEY and CDR2 SVGEGT. V lost 4 bases, J lost 5 bases, and 18 bases lay in between. This chain's CDR3 is CASSSRLVVKHEQYF. In DNA, the CDR3 is TGTGCCAGCAGTTCGAGACTAGTGGTGAAGCACGAGCAGTACTTC.

The chain couples TRBV6-5 to TRBJ1-2; TRBD1 agrees at 7 bases. Germline loops: CDR1 MNHEY, CDR2 SVGAGI. The CDR3 totals 16 residues. V gave up 0 bases and J gave up 5 bases; unmatched junction bases: 9. CDR3 in amino acids: CASSYSQGSPNYGYTF. CDR3 nucleotide sequence: TGTGCCAGCAGTTACTCACAGGGGTCGCCCAATTATGGCTACACCTTC.

This clone has a single count. The chain links TRBV10-3 to TRBJ1-2, with 8 bases matching TRBD1. The CDR3 spans 13 residues. V dropped 9 bases and J dropped 3; count of bases not matched to a gene: 6. Germline CDR1 reads ENHRY; CDR2 reads SYGVKD. The CDR3 coding sequence is TGTGCCATTGGCGGACAGGGTGACTATGGCTACACCTTC. This sequence encodes CAIGGQGDYGYTF.

CDR3 in amino acids: CASSGQGTNEKLFF. The DNA of the CDR3 is TGTGCCAGCAGCGGACAGGGTACTAATGAAAAACTGTTTTTT. The V call is TRBV6-5, the J call TRBJ1-4, with 8 bases that match TRBD1. The CDR3 loop spans 14 amino acids. The V gene's germline CDR1 is MNHEY and CDR2 SVGAGI. Germline trimming cut 6 bases from V and 2 bases from J; bases unmatched to any gene: 2.

The chain has TRBV9 and TRBJ1-3; perhaps TRBD1 as D (5 bases). The length of the CDR3 is 15 residues. V lost 0 bases and J 1 base, leaving 8 bases between the germline ends. CDR1 is SGDLS, CDR2 YYNGEE, per germline. CDR3 amino acids: CASSVDRGSGNTIYF. CDR3 in DNA: TGTGCCAGCAGCGTAGATAGGGGTTCTGGAAACACCATATATTTT.

V gene TRBV30 combines with J gene TRBJ1-2; D gene unclear. V was clipped by 4 bases and J by 9 bases, with 15 bases between them. The CDR3 loop spans 12 amino acids. Germline V gives CDR1 GTSNPN, CDR2 SVGIG (reference sequence). The CDR3 DNA reads as TGTGCCTGGATGCCTTTGGCAACAAGCTACACCTTC. Amino acid sequence: CAWMPLATSYTF.

V and J are TRBV28 and TRBJ2-5; the match to TRBD1 covers 10 bases. The germline V gene has CDR1 MDHEN and CDR2 SYDVKM. This CDR3 is 15 amino acids long. V was pared by 6 bases and J by 3 bases, with 7 bases of the junction left unmatched. CDR3 region: CASSRGGQGKETQYF. The CDR3 bases are TGTGCCAGCAGCCGGGGGGGACAGGGGAAAGAGACCCAGTACTTC.